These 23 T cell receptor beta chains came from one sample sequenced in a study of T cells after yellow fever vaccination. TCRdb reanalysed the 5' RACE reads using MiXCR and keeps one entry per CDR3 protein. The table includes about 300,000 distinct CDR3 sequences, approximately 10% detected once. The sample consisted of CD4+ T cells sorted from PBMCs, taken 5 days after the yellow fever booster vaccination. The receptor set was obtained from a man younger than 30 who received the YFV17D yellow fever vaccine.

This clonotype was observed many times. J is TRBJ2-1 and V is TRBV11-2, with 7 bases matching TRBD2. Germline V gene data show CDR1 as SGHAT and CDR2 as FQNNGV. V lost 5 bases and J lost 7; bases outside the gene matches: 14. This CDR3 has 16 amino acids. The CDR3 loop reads CASSNSGGWSSNEQFF. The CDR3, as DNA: TGTGCCAGCAGCAACTCGGGGGGTTGGTCTTCGAATGAGCAGTTCTTC. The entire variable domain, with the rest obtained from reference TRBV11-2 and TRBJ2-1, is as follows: EAGVAQSPRYKIIEKRQSVAFWCNPISGHATLYWYQQILGQGPKLLIQFQNNGVVDDSQLPKDRFSAERLKGVDSTLKIQPAKLEDSAVYLCASSNSGGWSSNEQFFGPGTRLTVL.

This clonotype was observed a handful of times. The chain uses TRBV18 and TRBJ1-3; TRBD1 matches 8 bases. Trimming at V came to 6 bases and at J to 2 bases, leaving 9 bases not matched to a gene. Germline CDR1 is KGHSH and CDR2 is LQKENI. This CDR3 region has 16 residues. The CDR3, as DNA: TGTGCCAGCTCCCCCCGACAGGGGACAACTGGAAACACCATATATTTT. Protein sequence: CASSPRQGTTGNTIYF.

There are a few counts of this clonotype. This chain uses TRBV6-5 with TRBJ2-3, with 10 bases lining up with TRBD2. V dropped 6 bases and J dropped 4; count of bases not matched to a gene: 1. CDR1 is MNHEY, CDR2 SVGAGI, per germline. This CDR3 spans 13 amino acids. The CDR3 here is CASRAGGSDTQYF. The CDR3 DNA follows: TGTGCCAGCAGAGCGGGGGGGTCAGATACGCAGTATTTT.

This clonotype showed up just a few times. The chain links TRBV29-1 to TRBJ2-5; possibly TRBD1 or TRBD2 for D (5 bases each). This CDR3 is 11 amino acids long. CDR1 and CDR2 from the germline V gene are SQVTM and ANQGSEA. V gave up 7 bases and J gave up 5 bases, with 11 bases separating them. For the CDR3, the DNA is TGCAGCGGCGAGGGGCCGGAGACCCAGTACTTC. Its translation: CSGEGPETQYF.

The chain's CDR3 is CASSVGPVDYYTGELFF. The CDR3 bases are TGTGCCAGCAGCGTAGGTCCGGTGGACTACTACACCGGGGAGCTGTTTTTT. This chain joins TRBV9 and TRBJ2-2; a weak D match, TRBD2 (6 bases). This CDR3 region has 17 residues. Germline assignment: CDR1 SGDLS and CDR2 YYNGEE. Trimming stripped 0 bases from V and 3 bases from J, with 15 bases between.

The DNA of the CDR3 is TGTGCCAGCAGCTTGGGGACTTCTTGGGACATTCAGTACTTC. Translation: CASSLGTSWDIQYF. V usage is TRBV7-2 and J usage is TRBJ2-4; D might be TRBD2 (6 bases). CDR1 and CDR2 from the germline V gene are SGHTA and FQGNSA. Trimming shortened V by 3 bases and J by 8 bases, and 14 bases separated the two germline ends. CDR3 size: 14 residues.

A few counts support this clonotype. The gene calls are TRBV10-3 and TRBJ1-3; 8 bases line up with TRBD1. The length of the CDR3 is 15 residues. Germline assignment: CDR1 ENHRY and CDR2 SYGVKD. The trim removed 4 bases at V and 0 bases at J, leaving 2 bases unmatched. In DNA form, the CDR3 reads TGTGCCATCAGTGGACAGGGGCTCTCTGGAAACACCATATATTTT. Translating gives CAISGQGLSGNTIYF.

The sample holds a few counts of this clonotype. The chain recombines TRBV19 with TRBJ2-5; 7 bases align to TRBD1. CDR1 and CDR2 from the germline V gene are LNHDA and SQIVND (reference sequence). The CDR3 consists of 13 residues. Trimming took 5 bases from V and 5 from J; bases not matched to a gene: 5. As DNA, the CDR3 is TGTGCCAGTAGTGTCTCACAGGGGGAGACCCAGTACTTC. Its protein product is CASSVSQGETQYF.

The CDR3 spells CASSSVPGANVLTF. The CDR3 nucleotides are TGTGCCAGCAGCTCGGTTCCTGGGGCCAACGTCCTGACTTTC. V is TRBV5-4 and J is TRBJ2-6; D gene ambiguous. The CDR3 is 14 residues long. CDR1 and CDR2 (germline): SGHNT, YYREEE (reference sequence). V was trimmed by 3 bases and J by 2 bases, leaving 6 bases between them.

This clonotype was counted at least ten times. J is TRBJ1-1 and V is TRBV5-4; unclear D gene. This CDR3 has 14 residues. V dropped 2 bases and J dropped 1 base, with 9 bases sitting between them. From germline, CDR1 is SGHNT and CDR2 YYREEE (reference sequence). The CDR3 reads CASSLRLANTEAFF. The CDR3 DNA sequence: TGTGCCAGCAGCTTACGCTTGGCGAACACTGAAGCTTTCTTT.

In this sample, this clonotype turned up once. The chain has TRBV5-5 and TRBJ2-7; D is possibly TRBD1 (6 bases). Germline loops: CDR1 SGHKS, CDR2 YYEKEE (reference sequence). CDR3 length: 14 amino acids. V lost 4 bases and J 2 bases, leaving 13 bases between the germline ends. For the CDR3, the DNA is TGTGCCAGCAGCCCAGGGACACGGACCTACGAGCAGTACGTC. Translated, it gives CASSPGTRTYEQYV.

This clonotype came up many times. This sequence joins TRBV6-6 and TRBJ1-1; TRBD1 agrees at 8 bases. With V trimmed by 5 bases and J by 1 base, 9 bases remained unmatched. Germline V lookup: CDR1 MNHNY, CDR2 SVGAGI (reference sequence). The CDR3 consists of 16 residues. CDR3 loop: CASSPPTGDGNTEAFF. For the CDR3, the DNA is TGTGCCAGCAGTCCCCCGACAGGGGATGGGAACACTGAAGCTTTCTTT.

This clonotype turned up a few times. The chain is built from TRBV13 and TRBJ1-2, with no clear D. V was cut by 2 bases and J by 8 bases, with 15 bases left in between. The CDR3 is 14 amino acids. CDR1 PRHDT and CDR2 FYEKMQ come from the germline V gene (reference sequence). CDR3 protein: CASSLLGVEYGYTF. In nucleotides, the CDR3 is TGTGCCAGCAGCTTATTGGGCGTGGAGTACGGCTACACCTTC.

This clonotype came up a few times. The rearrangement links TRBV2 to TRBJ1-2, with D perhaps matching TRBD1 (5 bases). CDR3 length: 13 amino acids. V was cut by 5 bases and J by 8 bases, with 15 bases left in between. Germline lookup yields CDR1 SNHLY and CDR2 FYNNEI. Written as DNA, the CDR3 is TGTGCCAGCAGTTACGGGCAGGGTCGCGGCTACACCTTC. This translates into CASSYGQGRGYTF. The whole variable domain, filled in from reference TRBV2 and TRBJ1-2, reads EPEVTQTPSHQVTQMGQEVILRCVPISNHLYFYWYRQILGQKVEFLVSFYNNEISEKSEIFDDQFSVERPDGSNFTLKIRSTKLEDSAMYFCASSYGQGRGYTFGSGTRLTVV.

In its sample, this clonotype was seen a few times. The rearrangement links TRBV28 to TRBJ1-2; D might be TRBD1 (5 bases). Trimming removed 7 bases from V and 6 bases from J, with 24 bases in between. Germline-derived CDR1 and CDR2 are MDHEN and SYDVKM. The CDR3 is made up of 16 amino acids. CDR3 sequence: CASIRPVGGREDGYTF. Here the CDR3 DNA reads TGTGCCAGCATCCGACCCGTGGGCGGCAGGGAGGATGGCTACACCTTC.

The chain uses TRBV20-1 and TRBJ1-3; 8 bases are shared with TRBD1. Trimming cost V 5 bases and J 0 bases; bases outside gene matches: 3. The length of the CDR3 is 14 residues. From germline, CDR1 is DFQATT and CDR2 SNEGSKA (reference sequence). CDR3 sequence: CSALDRDSGNTIYF. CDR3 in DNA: TGCAGTGCTTTGGACAGGGACTCTGGAAACACCATATATTTT.

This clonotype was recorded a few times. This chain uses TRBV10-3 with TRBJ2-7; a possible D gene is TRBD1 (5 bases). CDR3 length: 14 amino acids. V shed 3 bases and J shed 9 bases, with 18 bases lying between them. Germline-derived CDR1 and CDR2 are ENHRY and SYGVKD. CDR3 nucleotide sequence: TGTGCCATCAGTGATTTGTCGGCTCGCCAGGGGCAGTACTTC. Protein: CAISDLSARQGQYF.

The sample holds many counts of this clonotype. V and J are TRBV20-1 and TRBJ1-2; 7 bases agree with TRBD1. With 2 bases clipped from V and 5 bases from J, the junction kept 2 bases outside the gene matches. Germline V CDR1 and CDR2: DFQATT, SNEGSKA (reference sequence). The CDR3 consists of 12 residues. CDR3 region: CSARNRGYGYTF. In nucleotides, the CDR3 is TGCAGTGCTAGAAACAGGGGATATGGCTACACCTTC.

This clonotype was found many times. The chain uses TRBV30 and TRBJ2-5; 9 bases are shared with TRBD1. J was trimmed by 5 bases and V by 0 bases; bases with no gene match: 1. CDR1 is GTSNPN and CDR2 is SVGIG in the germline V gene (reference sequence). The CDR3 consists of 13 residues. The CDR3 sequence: CAWSVQGAETQYF. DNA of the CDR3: TGTGCCTGGAGTGTACAGGGGGCTGAGACCCAGTACTTC.

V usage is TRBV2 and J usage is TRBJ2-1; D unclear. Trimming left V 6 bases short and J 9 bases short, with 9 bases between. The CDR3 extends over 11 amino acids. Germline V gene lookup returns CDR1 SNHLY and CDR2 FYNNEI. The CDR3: CASSLSGEQFF. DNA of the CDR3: TGTGCCAGCAGCCTCTCTGGTGAGCAGTTCTTC.

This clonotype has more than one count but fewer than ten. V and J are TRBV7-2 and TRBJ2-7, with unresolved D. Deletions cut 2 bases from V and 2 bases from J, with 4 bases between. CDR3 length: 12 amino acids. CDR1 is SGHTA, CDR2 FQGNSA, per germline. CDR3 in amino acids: CASSLYPYEQYF. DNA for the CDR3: TGTGCCAGCAGCTTATACCCCTACGAGCAGTACTTC. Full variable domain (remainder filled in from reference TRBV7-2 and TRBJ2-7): GAGVSQSPSNKVTEKGKDVELRCDPISGHTALYWYRQSLGQGLEFLIYFQGNSAPDKSGLPSDRFSAERTGGSVSTLTIQRTQQEDSAVYLCASSLYPYEQYFGPGTRLTVT.

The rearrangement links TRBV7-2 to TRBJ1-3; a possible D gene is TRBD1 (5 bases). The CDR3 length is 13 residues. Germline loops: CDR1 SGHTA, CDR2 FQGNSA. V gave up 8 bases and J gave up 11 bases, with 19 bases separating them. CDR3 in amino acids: CASVQVEGAPIYF. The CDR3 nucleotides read TGTGCCAGCGTACAGGTGGAAGGGGCGCCCATATATTTT.

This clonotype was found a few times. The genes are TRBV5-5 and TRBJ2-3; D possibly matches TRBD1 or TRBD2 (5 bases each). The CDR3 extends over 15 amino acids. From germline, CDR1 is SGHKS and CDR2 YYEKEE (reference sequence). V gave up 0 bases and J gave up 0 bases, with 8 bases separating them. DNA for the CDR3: TGTGCCAGCAGCTTGGCCTGGGGGAGCACAGATACGCAGTATTTT. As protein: CASSLAWGSTDTQYF.